This section outlines one T cell receptor (beta chain) sequence together with its context. Its matching antigen is unknown. Assay: immunoSEQ multiplex PCR; the TCRdb copy retains only in-frame clones and omits some. The table lists around 78,000 clones, almost 85% of them singletons, with under 20% in the top ten. Collection occurred without any documented infections or immune events in donors. The data were taken from a study of identifying expanded T cells in peripheral blood. Overall study findings and caveats: Technical replicates showed around 1.3 changed clones; approximately 2 weeks about 16.4; four weeks 19. Approximately two-week clone count variance significantly increased as total template count grew.

The sequence derives from a person aged 18 to 70 in good health. Source material: blood.

The CDR3 protein is CASSESVGHEQYF. CDR3 DNA: TGCGCCAGCAGTGAGTCGGTAGGGCACGAGCAGTACTTC. The rearrangement uses TRBV10-2 and TRBJ2-7; D ambiguous. Germline loops: CDR1 WSHSY, CDR2 SAAADI. This CDR3 is 13 amino acids long. V gave up 0 bases and J gave up 5 bases, with 8 bases separating them.